Each of the 25 T cell receptor beta chains below was sequenced from the same sample in a study of beta chain features in type 1 diabetes (dated by TCRdb to 2017 to 2018). Their target antigens are unknown. Receptors were amplified or captured by the immunoSEQ multiplex PCR assay. The High Capacity cDNA Reverse Transcription Kit was used to reverse transcribe all of the isolated RNA, meaning that expressed TCRB transcripts were what got sequenced. TCRdb holds this immuneACCESS table with in-frame rearrangements only. Some clones are missing; in checked studies, unresolved V genes explain under half, and the rest has no known cause. Present in this sample are 600,000 to 700,000 clones, 9.5% to 15% of which were seen just once. Roughly 0.11% of the sample belongs to the ten largest clones. What the study reported, not specific to this receptor: Type 1 diabetes patients showed a moderate but significant shortening of TCRB CDR3 length in all four CD4+ subsets.

The sequenced material came from naive CD4+ T cells from blood. The cell subset or site label here, explained by the study, means: true naive CD4+ T cells. These receptors were taken from a man aged 25-40 years with type 1 diabetes.

As regards this clone: This CDR3 is also generated by other DNA sequences in the sample. This chain uses TRBV7-8 with TRBJ1-2, with D uncertain. The germline CDR1 and CDR2 sequences are SGHVS and FQNEAQ. V was clipped by 1 base and J by 2 bases, with 2 bases between them. The CDR3 length is 12 residues. CDR3 in DNA: TGTGCCAGCAGCTTAGTCAACTATGGCTACACCTTC. Residues: CASSLVNYGYTF.

This clone occurred a few times. The gene calls are TRBV18 and TRBJ2-3, with D unclear. The V end was cut by 6 bases, the J end by 2 bases, with 12 bases between. This CDR3 is 14 amino acids long. The germline V gene encodes CDR1 KGHSH and CDR2 LQKENI. The chain's CDR3 is CASSFSSPTDTQYF. The CDR3, as DNA: TGTGCCAGCTCGTTTTCCTCACCCACAGATACGCAGTATTTT.

The chain combines TRBV11-2 with TRBJ2-7; 8 bases agree with TRBD2. The germline gives CDR1 SGHAT, CDR2 FQNNGV. This CDR3 contains 17 residues. V shed 8 bases, J shed 1 base, and the junction held 16 bases outside the gene matches. In DNA, the CDR3 is TGTGCCAGCCGGCCTACCTCTGGTAGCGGGGCATCCTACGAGCAGTACTTC. Amino acids: CASRPTSGSGASYEQYF. Filled out from reference TRBV11-2 and TRBJ2-7, the complete variable domain reads EAGVAQSPRYKIIEKRQSVAFWCNPISGHATLYWYQQILGQGPKLLIQFQNNGVVDDSQLPKDRFSAERLKGVDSTLKIQPAKLEDSAVYLCASRPTSGSGASYEQYFGPGTRLTVT.

The genes are TRBV6-5 and TRBJ2-1, with D possibly matching TRBD1 (6 bases). This CDR3 is 14 amino acids long. V lost 2 bases, J lost 10 bases, and 15 bases lay in between. The germline V gene has CDR1 MNHEY and CDR2 SVGAGI. DNA for the CDR3: TGTGCCAGCAGTTACGTCGCAGGGGTGGACGAGCAGTTCTTC. It encodes CASSYVAGVDEQFF.

This chain links TRBV5-6 with TRBJ2-1; D ambiguous. The CDR3 runs 11 residues. V was cut by 4 bases and J by 12 bases, with 11 bases left in between. Germline loops: CDR1 SGHDT, CDR2 YYEEEE. The DNA of the CDR3 is TGTGCCAGCAGCGCGGCGGCAGGGCAGTTCTTC. It specifies CASSAAAGQFF.

This clone turned up a few times. V gene TRBV20-1 combines with J gene TRBJ1-6; D gene unclear. The CDR3 length is 11 residues. CDR1 is DFQATT and CDR2 is SNEGSKA in the germline V gene (reference sequence). V lost 3 bases, J lost 8 bases, and 5 bases lay in between. CDR3 sequence reads: CSASRDSPLHF. DNA of the CDR3: TGCAGTGCTAGTCGGGATTCACCCCTCCACTTT.

This chain uses TRBV29-1 with TRBJ1-2, with TRBD1 as a possible D gene (6 bases). Germline CDR1 reads SQVTM; CDR2 reads ANQGSEA. Trimming shortened V by 6 bases and J by 8 bases, and 13 bases separated the two germline ends. The CDR3 is 11 amino acids. The CDR3 bases are TGCAGCGTGGTAGGGGGAGAGGGCTACACCTTC. Residues: CSVVGGEGYTF.

This clone turned up a few times. The J gene is TRBJ2-3, the V gene TRBV9; D gene ambiguous. The V end lost 0 bases, the J end lost 7 bases, and 12 bases lay between the germline ends. The germline CDR1 and CDR2 sequences are SGDLS and YYNGEE. This CDR3 is 14 amino acids long. The CDR3 sequence is CASSVDGPGNTQYF. CDR3 sequence (DNA): TGTGCCAGCAGCGTAGATGGGCCCGGAAATACGCAGTATTTT.

This chain links TRBV30 with TRBJ2-1; D is unresolved. Germline values: CDR1 GTSNPN, CDR2 SVGIG (reference sequence). The V end lost 1 base, the J end lost 5 bases, and 9 bases lay between the germline ends. The CDR3 has 13 residues. The CDR3 sequence is CAWSGTENNEQFF. In DNA, the CDR3 is TGTGCCTGGAGTGGGACCGAAAACAATGAGCAGTTCTTC.

This clone appeared a few times. The chain joins TRBV9 to TRBJ1-4, with a possible D match to TRBD1 (6 bases). With 4 bases removed from V and 4 bases from J, the gap between germline ends came to 14 bases. Germline lookup yields CDR1 SGDLS and CDR2 YYNGEE. This CDR3 region has 15 residues. The CDR3 region has the DNA TGTGCCAGCAGCATTGGACAGCGAAATAATGAAAAACTGTTTTTT. It specifies CASSIGQRNNEKLFF.

This clone turned up a few times. Distinct nucleotide sequences in the sample also encode this CDR3. V gene TRBV5-1 combines with J gene TRBJ2-5; no clear D gene. Germline assignment: CDR1 SGHRS and CDR2 YFSETQ. Trimming removed 0 bases at V and 5 bases at J, with 11 bases between. The CDR3 consists of 14 residues. The CDR3 region has the DNA TGCGCCAGCAGCTTGGAAGGTGGTGGGGAGACCCAGTACTTC. It translates to CASSLEGGGETQYF.

This clone has more than one count but fewer than ten. V usage is TRBV29-1 and J usage is TRBJ1-2, with TRBD1 identical over 9 bases. Germline trimming cut 2 bases from V and 8 bases from J; bases unmatched to any gene: 6. The CDR3 has 13 residues. The germline V gene has CDR1 SQVTM and CDR2 ANQGSEA. In DNA, the CDR3 is TGCAGCGTTGAAATAAGGGACAGGGAAGGCTACACCTTC. It specifies CSVEIRDREGYTF. Using reference TRBV29-1 and TRBJ1-2 for the parts outside the CDR3, the full variable domain is SAVISQKPSRDICQRGTSLTIQCQVDSQVTMMFWYRQQPGQSLTLIATANQGSEATYESGFVIDKFPISRPNLTFSTLTVSNMSPEDSSIYLCSVEIRDREGYTFGSGTRLTVV.

This clone came up a few times. This chain joins TRBV9 and TRBJ2-1; either TRBD1 or TRBD2 may fit D (5 bases each). Per germline, CDR1 SGDLS and CDR2 YYNGEE. The CDR3 has 16 amino acids. Trimming cost V 3 bases and J 5 bases, with 18 bases left between them. The CDR3 sequence: CASSARDPRDDNEQFF. The CDR3 nucleotides read TGTGCCAGCAGCGCCCGGGACCCGAGAGACGACAATGAGCAGTTCTTC.

This clone came up a few times. The chain couples TRBV5-1 to TRBJ2-3; D ambiguous. The V gene's germline CDR1 is SGHRS and CDR2 YFSETQ. This CDR3 region has 15 residues. V lost 0 bases and J 5 bases, leaving 13 bases between the germline ends. For the CDR3, the DNA is TGCGCCAGCAGCTTGGTGGATCAACCGGGAGATACGCAGTATTTT. Amino acid sequence: CASSLVDQPGDTQYF.

CDR3 loop: CASKKGMGDSPLHF. In DNA, the CDR3 is TGTGCCAGCAAAAAGGGGATGGGGGATTCACCCCTCCACTTT. The chain recombines TRBV7-2 with TRBJ1-6; weak D call: TRBD1 (5 bases). The germline gives CDR1 SGHTA, CDR2 FQGNSA. The CDR3 is 14 residues long. Trimming stripped 7 bases from V and 8 bases from J, with 15 bases between.

The sample holds a few counts of this clone. The rearrangement links TRBV6-5 to TRBJ1-5; D perhaps matches TRBD1 (6 bases). Looked up from germline, CDR1 is MNHEY and CDR2 is SVGAGI. This CDR3 is built from 15 residues. V was cut by 6 bases and J by 2 bases, with 14 bases left in between. CDR3 in amino acids: CASSLTGYGNQPQHF. The CDR3 nucleotides read TGTGCCAGCAGCCTTACAGGGTACGGCAATCAGCCCCAGCATTTT.

This clone occurred a few times. This chain connects TRBV10-3 to TRBJ1-3; D unclear. V shed 7 bases and J shed 2 bases, with 3 bases lying between them. The CDR3 totals 11 residues. Germline V CDR1 and CDR2: ENHRY, SYGVKD. The CDR3 nucleotides read TGTGCCATCAAGCCTGGAAACACCATATATTTT. Protein: CAIKPGNTIYF.

V is TRBV7-2 and J is TRBJ2-5; tentatively, D is TRBD1 or TRBD2 (5 bases each). The CDR3 has 13 amino acids. V was shortened by 6 bases and J by 4 bases, with 12 bases between the two germline ends. In germline, CDR1 is SGHTA, CDR2 FQGNSA. CDR3 bases: TGTGCCAGCAGTTTCGTAGGGACAGAGACCCAGTACTTC. Protein: CASSFVGTETQYF.

This clone was observed a handful of times. The chain carries TRBV29-1 and TRBJ2-7; tentatively, D is TRBD2 (5 bases). The length of the CDR3 is 14 residues. CDR1 and CDR2 (germline): SQVTM, ANQGSEA. Trimming took off 4 bases at V and 3 bases at J, with 16 bases between the two ends. The CDR3 loop is CSVVVFNGNYEQYF. The CDR3 DNA reads TGCAGCGTTGTTGTTTTTAACGGGAACTACGAGCAGTACTTC.

This clone was seen a few times. The chain recombines TRBV7-8 with TRBJ2-1, with 9 bases matching TRBD1. Germline CDR1 SGHVS, CDR2 FQNEAQ. Unmatched junction bases numbered 9, after V lost 6 bases and J lost 6 bases. This CDR3 region has 15 residues. The CDR3 region has the DNA TGTGCCAGCAGAAGCGGGACAGGGAGCTTCAATGAGCAGTTCTTC. This sequence encodes CASRSGTGSFNEQFF.

The chain employs TRBV27 and TRBJ2-2; 7 bases are a match to TRBD1. This CDR3 is built from 16 residues. V shed 6 bases, J shed 6 bases, and the junction held 13 bases outside the gene matches. Looked up from germline, CDR1 is MNHEY and CDR2 is SMNVEV (reference sequence). CDR3 protein: CASRPGGLALAGELFF. Written as DNA, the CDR3 is TGTGCCAGCAGACCAGGGGGTCTGGCCCTGGCCGGGGAGCTGTTTTTT.

This clone was recorded a few times. In the same sample, other DNA sequences code for this CDR3. The V and J genes are TRBV4-3 and TRBJ1-6, with 8 bases lining up with TRBD1. The J segment lost 10 bases and the V segment lost 3 bases, leaving 2 bases of the junction unmatched. The CDR3 has 13 residues. The germline CDR1 and CDR2 sequences are LGHNA and YSLEER. The CDR3 nucleotides read TGCGCCAGCAGCCAGGACAGGGACTCACCCCTCCACTTT. Its translation is CASSQDRDSPLHF.

The rearrangement joins TRBV15 to TRBJ2-3, with a possible D match to TRBD1 (5 bases). From germline, CDR1 is LNHNV and CDR2 YYDKDF (reference sequence). Trimming pared 0 bases from V and 1 base from J, leaving 14 bases between. The CDR3 is 17 amino acids. CDR3 DNA: TGTGCCACCAGCAGAGACATTAAGGGGTCGGGCACAGATACGCAGTATTTT. It encodes CATSRDIKGSGTDTQYF.

This chain connects TRBV9 to TRBJ1-3; a weak D match, TRBD1 (5 bases). From germline, CDR1 is SGDLS and CDR2 YYNGEE. V was shortened by 4 bases and J by 0 bases, with 11 bases between the two germline ends. The CDR3 covers 15 residues. The CDR3 here is CASSPGTNSGNTIYF. CDR3 coding DNA: TGTGCCAGCAGCCCCGGGACCAACTCTGGAAACACCATATATTTT.

This clone was seen only a few times. The chain carries TRBV10-3 and TRBJ1-6; D not resolved. The CDR3 is made up of 12 amino acids. Trimming left V 2 bases short and J 7 bases short, with 3 bases between. Germline V CDR1 and CDR2: ENHRY, SYGVKD. DNA for the CDR3: TGTGCCATCAGTGAGGGAAATTCACCCCTCCACTTT. It yields the protein CAISEGNSPLHF.